This T cell receptor beta chain was captured by sequencing in a study of blood T cell repertoires in COVID-19. Original processing methods: Amplification of reference gene primers was used by the study to estimate nucleated cell counts. The protocol was immunoSEQ multiplex PCR, while the TCRdb copy is restricted to in-frame clones and leaves out a portion. Clone size and the V and J calls come from that table; the DNA yielded D and trimming. The sample yields approximately 130,000 clones, almost 85% seen once. The CDR3 covers 17 residues. Germline V lookup: CDR1 SGHVS, CDR2 FQNEAQ. V lost 0 bases to trimming and J lost 0 bases, with 12 bases between them.

This chain uses TRBV7-8 with TRBJ1-5; possible D gene TRBD1, 6 bases. Sequencing was done on a sample of peripheral blood. This clonotype was sampled from a human donor in a cohort sampled during active COVID-19. CDR3 in amino acids: CASSLALAGDSNQPQHF. The DNA of the CDR3 is TGTGCCAGCAGCTTAGCGTTGGCAGGGGATAGCAATCAGCCCCAGCATTTT.